This paragraph covers one T cell receptor (beta chain) sequence. The data belong to a study of blood T cells in healthy people across ages. A second PCR, run for about 7 to 11 cycles, used a sample-barcoded 5' primer plus a J-beta primer mix. TCRdb ran MiXCR on the 5' RACE reads and lists one entry per CDR3 protein. Of 600,000 to 800,000 distinct CDR3 sequences listed, around 20% are singletons. The germline gives CDR1 LGHDT, CDR2 YNNKEL (reference sequence). This CDR3 is built from 16 residues. V was clipped by 2 bases and J by 2 bases; unmatched bases: 5. The chain uses TRBV3-1 and TRBJ2-7; 11 bases align to TRBD2. Sequencing was carried out using blood. This clonotype was sampled from a man between 65 and 85 years old in good health. DNA for the CDR3: TGTGCCAGCAGCCAACCGACTAGCGGGAACCCCTACGAGCAGTACTTC. Its protein product is CASSQPTSGNPYEQYF.